Listed here are 16 T cell receptor beta chains from one sample, sequenced in a study of radiation and T cells in renal cell carcinoma. The method was immunoSEQ multiplex PCR; TCRdb's version includes in-frame clones alone and lacks a portion of them. This sample has tens of thousands of clones, with 80% to 90% found just once. Documented time point: blood 2 weeks post-SBRT. Regarding treatment: 15 Gy SBRT to primary tumor, nephrectomy 4 weeks later. The sample here was blood, taken from a patient whose treatment included radiotherapy and nephrectomy. These receptors all come from a woman in her forties or fifties with renal cell carcinoma.

The rearrangement uses TRBV9 and TRBJ1-1; no reliable D call. The CDR3 runs 15 residues. The V gene's germline CDR1 is SGDLS and CDR2 YYNGEE. V was pared by 1 base and J by 0 bases, with 10 bases between. As DNA, the CDR3 is TGTGCCAGCAGCGTAACACCTGCCATGAACACTGAAGCTTTCTTT. Encoded protein: CASSVTPAMNTEAFF.

On this clone itself: Different DNA sequences within this sample yield the same CDR3. The chain links TRBV5-1 to TRBJ2-2, with a possible D match to TRBD1 (6 bases). V was cut by 0 bases and J by 0 bases, with 6 bases left in between. CDR1 and CDR2 from the germline V gene are SGHRS and YFSETQ. The CDR3 is 15 residues long. The CDR3 DNA follows: TGCGCCAGCAGCTTGGGGACAGCGAACACCGGGGAGCTGTTTTTT. Translation gives CASSLGTANTGELFF.

The rearrangement joins TRBV10-2 to TRBJ2-5, with 12 positions matching TRBD1. Per germline, CDR1 WSHSY and CDR2 SAAADI. The CDR3 sequence is 17 residues long. Unmatched junction bases numbered 12, after V lost 6 bases and J lost 4 bases. This CDR3 is CASSARWDRGRGETQYF. In DNA form, the CDR3 reads TGCGCCAGCAGCGCGCGGTGGGACAGGGGGCGCGGAGAGACCCAGTACTTC.

This CDR3 is CASSLNRYTEAFF. The CDR3 nucleotides read TGTGCCAGCAGCCTCAATAGGTACACTGAAGCTTTCTTT. V is TRBV7-8 and J is TRBJ1-1; D remains unclear. Germline V gene lookup returns CDR1 SGHVS and CDR2 FQNEAQ. V lost 5 bases and J 3 bases, leaving 10 bases between the germline ends. The CDR3 runs to 13 residues.

The genes are TRBV11-3 and TRBJ1-1; 11 bases map to TRBD1. This CDR3 has 16 amino acids. Germline trimming cut 1 base from V and 5 bases from J; bases unmatched to any gene: 6. Looked up from germline, CDR1 is SGHNT and CDR2 is YENEEA. CDR3 in DNA: TGTGCCAGCAGCTTAGCTTATGGACAGGGGGCAACTGAAGCTTTCTTT. Encoded protein: CASSLAYGQGATEAFF.

This rearrangement joins TRBV21-1 to TRBJ1-2; the table's TRBD1 call for D was not verified on the DNA. TRBV21-1 is a pseudogene. The CDR3 runs 12 residues. The CDR3 nucleotides are TGTGCCAGCAGCTTCTACAGGGGTGGCTACACCTTC. Translation: CASSFYRGGYTF.

The rearrangement joins TRBV27 to TRBJ1-2, with 9 bases that match TRBD1. The V segment lost 2 bases and the J segment 2 bases; nucleotides outside the gene matches: 3. The CDR3 length is 15 residues. Germline CDR1 MNHEY, CDR2 SMNVEV (reference sequence). The CDR3 loop is CASSLTGGKNYGYTF. As DNA, the CDR3 is TGTGCCAGCAGTTTAACAGGGGGCAAGAACTATGGCTACACCTTC.

This clone was recorded once. The rearrangement links TRBV5-6 to TRBJ2-6; 12 bases map to TRBD2. This CDR3 comprises 19 residues. The ends lost 4 bases at V and 3 bases at J; junction bases unmatched: 11. Germline CDR1 reads SGHDT; CDR2 reads YYEEEE. In DNA form, the CDR3 reads TGTGCCAGCAGCAGACTAGCGGGAGATCCGCGGCTTGGGGCCAACGTCCTGACTTTC. This translates into CASSRLAGDPRLGANVLTF. The whole variable domain, remainder taken from reference TRBV5-6 and TRBJ2-6, is DAGVTQSPTHLIKTRGQQVTLRCSPKSGHDTVSWYQQALGQGPQFIFQYYEEEERQRGNFPDRFSGHQFPNYSSELNVNALLLGDSALYLCASSRLAGDPRLGANVLTFGAGSRLTVL.

This clone showed up just a few times. The V and J genes are TRBV10-3 and TRBJ1-1, with a tentative D call TRBD1 (5 bases). Germline CDR1 is ENHRY and CDR2 is SYGVKD. Trimming shortened V by 6 bases and J by 1 base, and 12 bases separated the two germline ends. This CDR3 contains 14 residues. The CDR3 nucleotides read TGTGCCATCAGAGACCTGGGACCGAACACTGAAGCTTTCTTT. Protein sequence: CAIRDLGPNTEAFF.

The table lists this clone with a count of one. The J gene is TRBJ2-6, the V gene TRBV18; 7 positions agree with TRBD1. Losses at the gene ends were 6 bases for V and 0 bases for J; bases not matched to a gene: 11. Germline CDR1 is KGHSH and CDR2 is LQKENI. The CDR3 has 18 residues. CDR3 sequence reads: CASSKGQFATSGANVLTF. The DNA for the CDR3 is TGTGCCAGCTCTAAGGGACAGTTTGCCACCTCTGGGGCCAACGTCCTGACTTTC.

V and J are TRBV9 and TRBJ1-3; possible D gene TRBD1, 5 bases. Germline V gene lookup returns CDR1 SGDLS and CDR2 YYNGEE. Trimming cost V 7 bases and J 2 bases, with 13 bases left between them. The CDR3 has 14 amino acids. Written as DNA, the CDR3 is TGTGCCAGCGGGGCCAGCCCTCCTGGAAACACCATATATTTT. Amino acid sequence: CASGASPPGNTIYF.

The V call is TRBV10-1, the J call TRBJ2-1, with 7 bases fitting TRBD1. The CDR3 is 15 amino acids. Germline values: CDR1 WNHNN, CDR2 SYGVQD (reference sequence). J was trimmed by 0 bases and V by 7 bases; bases with no gene match: 6. In DNA, the CDR3 is TGCGCCAGCACGAGCCGGGACAGCTCCTACAATGAGCAGTTCTTC. Translating it yields CASTSRDSSYNEQFF.

This clone was counted a single time. This chain connects TRBV28 to TRBJ1-2; D is possibly TRBD1 (5 bases). Germline-derived CDR1 and CDR2 are MDHEN and SYDVKM. Trimming removed 3 bases at V and 8 bases at J, with 13 bases between. The CDR3 loop spans 13 amino acids. The CDR3 spells CASSLGKGWGYTF. The CDR3 bases are TGTGCCAGCAGTTTGGGAAAGGGGTGGGGCTACACCTTC.

The V call is TRBV5-1, the J call TRBJ2-1; 11 nucleotides agree with TRBD2. CDR3 length: 17 residues. Germline values: CDR1 SGHRS, CDR2 YFSETQ. V lost 4 bases and J lost 7; bases outside the gene matches: 13. The CDR3 sequence is CASSNGLLAGVGNEQFF. CDR3 nucleotides: TGCGCCAGCAGCAATGGATTACTAGCGGGAGTAGGGAATGAGCAGTTCTTC.

V gene TRBV5-6 combines with J gene TRBJ2-3; tentatively, D is TRBD1 (6 bases). The germline V gene has CDR1 SGHDT and CDR2 YYEEEE. The CDR3 is made up of 12 amino acids. V lost 2 bases to trimming and J lost 12 bases, with 13 bases between them. CDR3: CASSLVQGSQYF. CDR3 nucleotides: TGTGCCAGCAGCTTAGTACAGGGTAGTCAGTATTTT.

The chain employs TRBV7-3 and TRBJ2-1, with 10 bases matching TRBD2. The trim removed 5 bases at V and 3 bases at J, leaving 10 bases unmatched. The CDR3 extends over 17 amino acids. CDR1 is SGHTA and CDR2 is FQGTGA in the germline V gene. The CDR3 coding sequence is TGTGCCAGCAGCCCAAGGCCTAGCGGGAGCCTCTACAATGAGCAGTTCTTC. This translates into CASSPRPSGSLYNEQFF. Using reference TRBV7-3 and TRBJ2-1 for the parts outside the CDR3, the full variable domain is GAGVSQTPSNKVTEKGKYVELRCDPISGHTALYWYRQSLGQGPEFLIYFQGTGAADDSGLPNDRFFAVRPEGSVSTLKIQRTERGDSAVYLCASSPRPSGSLYNEQFFGPGTRLTVL.